This record concerns one TCR beta chain sequence. Its antigen is unidentified. Germline V gene lookup returns CDR1 SQVTM and CDR2 ANQGSEA. CDR3 length: 12 amino acids. Trimming left V 7 bases short and J 4 bases short, with 10 bases between. The data originate from a study of CD4+ T cells in melanoma. The study's findings and limits: Neoantigen-specific CD4+ T cells in melanoma reportedly had diverse differentiation states.

Measured with immunoSEQ multiplex PCR; TCRdb has only the in-frame clones, and not every one. Here the sample spans about 110,000 clones, over 80% being singletons. The clonotype comes from a human donor with melanoma. The rearrangement uses TRBV29-1 and TRBJ2-2; weak D call: TRBD2 (5 bases). The sequenced sample consisted of peripheral blood. Here the CDR3 DNA reads TGCAGCGCCGGGGAACTCACCGGGGAGCTGTTTTTT. As protein: CSAGELTGELFF.